The sequence of this T cell receptor beta chain was determined in a study of blood T cell repertoires in COVID-19. Across the study: Researchers got acute and convalescent COVID-19 samples from the United States, Italy and Spain. PBMCs, B-cell-depleted T cells, or T cells provided the cDNA or gDNA that made up the material.

The CDR3 totals 17 residues. Deletions cut 1 base from V and 4 bases from J, with 19 bases between. Looked up from germline, CDR1 is KGHSH and CDR2 is LQKENI. Per the authors' pipeline: Estimates of nucleated cell counts were drawn from the amplification of reference gene primers. Libraries were prepared by immunoSEQ multiplex PCR; TCRdb keeps only in-frame clonotypes and omits some of them. V, J and clone size are taken as reported in that table, and D and trimming were inferred from the DNA itself. The sample comprises roughly 80,000 clones, about 83% of which are singletons, and approximately 3.3% rests with the top ten.

The sequence was collected from a middle-aged man with acute or convalescent COVID-19. The chain joins TRBV18 to TRBJ1-1; TRBD1 might be the D (5 bases). Sequencing was performed on peripheral blood. CDR3 coding DNA: TGTGCCAGCTCACCACTCAGGGCAGGGCCCCAAGGCACTGAAGCTTTCTTT. Residues: CASSPLRAGPQGTEAFF.